A selection of T cell receptor beta chains follows, all from one sample in a study of T cells in localized non-small cell lung cancer. This table comes from immunoSEQ multiplex PCR, and its TCRdb copy is limited to in-frame clones, with some not included. The profile shows about 76,000 clones, approximately 84% of them singletons. The sample in question was peripheral blood, obtained before any cancer treatment. These receptors came from a female donor over 55 with stage I lung adenocarcinoma. Each CDR3 is given with its conserved first and last residue. D genes are given only for firm matches. The size field is filled for only some rows; it gives once, few, many or a size class.

>TRBJ1-2|NA|few|TRBV7-8
CASSLADRTSHF
TGTGCCAGCAGCTTAGCGGATCGCACAAGCCACTTC
>TRBJ2-5|NA|NA|TRBV7-2
CASSPQVGETQYF
TGTGCCAGCAGCCCACAGGTGGGAGAGACCCAGTACTTC
>TRBJ2-5|NA|few|TRBV5-1
CASSDFQETQYF
TGCGCCAGCAGCGACTTTCAAGAGACCCAGTACTTC
>TRBJ2-7|NA|NA|TRBV5-1
CASSLRVGDYEQYF
TGCGCCAGCAGCTTGCGAGTTGGGGACTACGAGCAGTACTTC
>TRBJ1-2|NA|NA|TRBV5-1
CASSLGPSGRTTTYGYTF
TGCGCCAGCAGCTTGGGCCCCTCGGGCAGGACCACGACTTATGGCTACACCTTC
>TRBJ2-1|NA|NA|TRBV5-1
CASSGGTVYNEQFF
TGCGCCAGCAGCGGCGGGACAGTTTACAATGAGCAGTTCTTC
>TRBJ2-1|NA|once|TRBV7-2
CASSFLGAGEQFF
TGTGCCAGCAGCTTTCTAGGGGCGGGTGAGCAGTTCTTC
>TRBJ1-6|NA|NA|TRBV2
CASSVVGGGNSPLHF
TGTGCCAGCAGTGTAGTAGGGGGGGGAAATTCACCCCTCCACTTT
>TRBJ1-5|NA|NA|TRBV10-3
CAIRADNRNQPQHF
TGTGCCATCAGGGCCGATAACAGGAATCAGCCCCAGCATTTT
>TRBJ2-7|TRBD2|NA|TRBV5-1
CASSLAVSGRDSYEQYF
TGCGCCAGCAGCTTGGCCGTTAGCGGGAGAGACTCCTACGAGCAGTACTTC
>TRBJ2-5|NA|NA|TRBV6-1
CASSQGRAETQYF
TGTGCCAGCAGCCAGGGGCGGGCAGAGACCCAGTACTTC
>TRBJ2-7|TRBD1|NA|TRBV6-5
CASIGTGLGEQYF
TGTGCCAGCATCGGGACAGGGCTGGGCGAGCAGTACTTC
>TRBJ2-1|NA|NA|TRBV9
CASSVVDNNEQFF
TGTGCCAGCAGCGTAGTGGACAATAATGAGCAGTTCTTC
>TRBJ2-3|TRBD2|few|TRBV9
CASSVIAGGTDTQYF
TGTGCCAGCAGCGTAATAGCGGGGGGTACAGATACGCAGTATTTT
>TRBJ1-1|TRBD1|NA|TRBV6-1
CASSAAGQGKTEAFF
TGTGCCAGCAGTGCGGCGGGACAGGGGAAAACTGAAGCTTTCTTT
>TRBJ2-2|TRBD1|NA|TRBV7-3
CASSLTHTGTGVSGELFF
TGTGCCAGCAGCTTAACACATACCGGGACAGGGGTATCCGGGGAGCTGTTTTTT
>TRBJ1-1|NA|NA|TRBV29-1
CSVHPGQQNTEAFF
TGCAGCGTTCACCCCGGACAGCAGAACACTGAAGCTTTCTTT
>TRBJ1-5|TRBD1|once|TRBV6-6
CASRRDRDQPQHF
TGTGCCAGCAGGCGGGACAGAGATCAGCCCCAGCATTTT
>TRBJ2-7|NA|NA|TRBV10-3
CASDRGRENPRQYF
TGTGCCAGTGACCGGGGCAGGGAGAACCCGCGGCAGTACTTC
>TRBJ2-1|NA|NA|TRBV5-8
CASSLGHYNEQFF
TGTGCCAGCAGCTTGGGCCACTACAATGAGCAGTTCTTC
>TRBJ2-1|TRBD1|NA|TRBV5-4
CASRGQGVGGEQFF
TGTGCCAGCAGGGGACAGGGGGTAGGGGGTGAGCAGTTCTTC
>TRBJ2-7|NA|NA|TRBV28
CASSFAGEVYEQYF
TGTGCCAGCAGTTTTGCAGGGGAGGTCTACGAGCAGTACTTC
>TRBJ2-3|NA|NA|TRBV5-5
CASSLDGAREDTQYF
TGTGCCAGCAGCTTGGACGGAGCGAGGGAAGATACGCAGTATTTT
>TRBJ2-1|TRBD2|NA|TRBV18
CASSPGTSGGGEQFF
TGTGCCAGCTCACCCGGGACTAGCGGGGGGGGTGAGCAGTTCTTC
>TRBJ2-7|NA|NA|TRBV2
CASSRDLDPAYEQYF
TGTGCCAGCAGCCGGGACCTGGACCCAGCCTACGAGCAGTACTTC
>TRBJ1-2|TRBD1|NA|TRBV7-2
CASSMRRTGDNYGYTF
TGTGCCAGCAGCATGAGAAGGACAGGTGATAACTATGGCTACACCTTC
>TRBJ2-7|NA|NA|TRBV7-9
CASSFSAYEQYF
TGTGCCAGCAGCTTTAGCGCCTACGAGCAGTACTTC
>TRBJ1-4|NA|NA|TRBV6-6
CASSIQGPAVDEKLFF
TGTGCCAGCAGTATCCAGGGGCCCGCGGTAGATGAAAAACTGTTTTTT
>TRBJ1-2|NA|few|TRBV19
CASSSPPHYGYTF
TGTGCCAGTAGTTCCCCCCCCCACTATGGCTACACCTTC
>TRBJ1-5|TRBD1|NA|TRBV19
CASSIVEGASNQPQHF
TGTGCCAGTAGTATCGTAGAGGGGGCGAGCAATCAGCCCCAGCATTTT
>TRBJ2-7|TRBD1|NA|TRBV23-1
CASSQSGGGQGIGEQYF
TGCGCCAGCAGTCAATCAGGCGGGGGACAGGGAATTGGCGAGCAGTACTTC
>TRBJ2-2|NA|NA|TRBV18
CASTLASTGELFF
TGTGCCAGCACCCTAGCCTCAACCGGGGAGCTGTTTTTT
>TRBJ2-7|TRBD2|NA|TRBV9
CASSVAGTSSYEQYF
TGTGCCAGCAGCGTAGCCGGGACTAGCAGCTACGAGCAGTACTTC
>TRBJ2-3|NA|NA|TRBV7-2
CASRTSTDTQYF
TGTGCCAGCAGGACTAGCACAGATACGCAGTATTTT
>TRBJ2-1|NA|once|TRBV2
CASSEDGGSGNNGQFF
TGTGCCAGCAGTGAAGATGGGGGTAGCGGAAACAATGGGCAGTTCTTC
>TRBJ1-6|NA|NA|TRBV7-2
CASSLVVDRPLHF
TGTGCCAGCAGCTTAGTGGTGGACCGGCCCCTCCACTTT
>TRBJ2-3|NA|NA|TRBV28
CASSNGGRVDTQYF
TGTGCCAGCAGCAATGGGGGGCGTGTAGATACGCAGTATTTT
>TRBJ1-1|NA|NA|TRBV18
CASSPTLRDTEAFF
TGTGCCAGCTCACCGACACTCAGGGACACTGAAGCTTTCTTT
>TRBJ1-2|NA|NA|TRBV5-6
CASSLSRDGYTF
TGTGCCAGCAGCTTGTCCAGGGATGGCTACACCTTC
>TRBJ2-5|NA|NA|TRBV28
CASSWVKTEFQETQYF
TGTGCCAGCAGTTGGGTGAAGACAGAATTCCAAGAGACCCAGTACTTC
>TRBJ2-1|NA|NA|TRBV9
CASSVGSSLAYNEQFF
TGTGCCAGCAGCGTAGGTTCTAGTCTAGCCTACAATGAGCAGTTCTTC
>TRBJ1-1|NA|NA|TRBV5-1
CASSSIQGGTEAFF
TGCGCCAGCAGTTCCATACAGGGTGGGACTGAAGCTTTCTTT
>TRBJ2-7|NA|NA|TRBV9
CASSVGTTTYEQYF
TGTGCCAGCAGCGTCGGGACCACTACCTACGAGCAGTACTTC
>TRBJ1-2|NA|NA|TRBV28
CATGGSNYGYTF
TGTGCCACCGGCGGATCTAACTATGGCTACACCTTC
>TRBJ1-1|NA|NA|TRBV6-5
CASSYGGQPPVEAFF
TGTGCCAGCAGTTACGGCGGACAGCCCCCTGTGGAAGCTTTCTTT
>TRBJ2-3|NA|NA|TRBV10-2
CASRIPDSSRDTQYF
TGCGCCAGCAGGATTCCGGACTCAAGCCGAGATACGCAGTATTTT
>TRBJ2-5|NA|NA|TRBV5-4
CASSLPGATRETQYF
TGTGCCAGCAGTCTTCCCGGCGCGACTAGGGAGACCCAGTACTTC
>TRBJ1-1|TRBD1|few|TRBV2
CASSPQGQANTEAFF
TGTGCCAGCAGTCCCCAGGGACAGGCGAACACTGAAGCTTTCTTT
>TRBJ1-2|NA|NA|TRBV6-5
CASSYSNSGRGYTF
TGTGCCAGCAGTTACTCGAACAGCGGTAGGGGCTACACCTTC
>TRBJ1-3|TRBD1|NA|TRBV4-2
CASSQGGTEGNTIYF
TGTGCCAGCAGCCAAGGAGGGACAGAAGGAAACACCATATATTTT
>TRBJ2-1|NA|NA|TRBV14
CASSFLGANEQFF
TGTGCCAGCAGTTTCCTGGGCGCGAATGAGCAGTTCTTC